Listed here are 10 T cell receptor beta chains from one sample, sequenced in a study of blood T cell repertoires in COVID-19. TCRdb's table, derived via immunoSEQ multiplex PCR, lists solely in-frame clones and lacks some. This table holds approximately 230,000 clones, 86% found once. Sequencing was carried out using peripheral blood. The receptors originated from a man aged 25 to 40 who had recovered from COVID-19.

The chain recombines TRBV19 with TRBJ2-2; 9 nucleotides agree with TRBD2. J was trimmed by 0 bases and V by 2 bases; bases with no gene match: 4. Germline CDR1 and CDR2: LNHDA and SQIVND (reference sequence). The CDR3 loop spans 17 amino acids. DNA for the CDR3: TGTGCCAGTAGTATAAGCGGGGGGACAGCGAACACCGGGGAGCTGTTTTTT. This sequence encodes CASSISGGTANTGELFF.

The CDR3, as DNA: TGTGCCAGCAGCGTAGATTGGAGCTACAATGAGCAGTTCTTC. Its translation is CASSVDWSYNEQFF. The chain couples TRBV9 to TRBJ2-1, with D unclear. Germline V gives CDR1 SGDLS, CDR2 YYNGEE. The CDR3 covers 14 residues. V lost 0 bases to trimming and J lost 3 bases, with 7 bases between them. Complete variable domain (other parts from reference TRBV9 and TRBJ2-1): DSGVTQTPKHLITATGQRVTLRCSPRSGDLSVYWYQQSLDQGLQFLIQYYNGEERAKGNILERFSAQQFPDLHSELNLSSLELGDSALYFCASSVDWSYNEQFFGPGTRLTVL.

This clone was seen just once. The chain is built from TRBV21-1 and TRBJ1-6. TRBV21-1 is assigned pseudogene status. The CDR3 covers 16 residues. CDR3 in amino acids: CASSKERGTYNSPLHF. The CDR3 region has the DNA TGTGCCAGCAGCAAAGAACGGGGAACCTATAATTCACCCCTCCACTTT.

As for this clone: A read error may produce the germline difference seen at one junction end. The rearrangement links TRBV6-6 to TRBJ1-6, with 7 positions matching TRBD1. The CDR3 has 14 amino acids. In germline, CDR1 is MNHNY, CDR2 SVGAGI (reference sequence). CDR3 region: CASNYRGGNSPLHF. CDR3 coding DNA: TGTGCCAGCAATTACAGGGGAGGTAATTCACCCCTCCACTTT.

This chain links TRBV5-1 with TRBJ1-1; D is ambiguous. In germline, CDR1 is SGHRS, CDR2 YFSETQ. Trimming removed 2 bases at V and 0 bases at J, with 8 bases between. The CDR3 loop spans 14 amino acids. The CDR3 bases are TGCGCCAGCAGCTTTAAGGAGATGAACACTGAAGCTTTCTTT. Translating it yields CASSFKEMNTEAFF.

This clone was found a few times. The chain couples TRBV6-2 or TRBV6-3 to TRBJ1-1; D might be TRBD1 (6 bases). CDR1 and CDR2 (germline): MNHEY, SVGEGT. The V end was cut by 2 bases, the J end by 7 bases, with 23 bases between. This CDR3 has 17 residues. CDR3 sequence reads: CASSYPTNTGIGSEAFF. The CDR3 DNA reads TGTGCCAGCAGTTACCCAACGAATACAGGGATAGGGAGTGAAGCTTTCTTT.

This rearrangement joins TRBV6-5 to TRBJ1-1, with D hard to call. CDR1 and CDR2 (germline): MNHEY, SVGAGI. V was cut by 8 bases and J by 3 bases, with 4 bases left in between. This CDR3 is built from 10 residues. CDR3 residues: CASEYTEAFF. In DNA, the CDR3 is TGTGCCAGCGAGTACACTGAAGCTTTCTTT.

The V gene is TRBV7-9, the J gene TRBJ2-3, with a tentative D call TRBD1 (6 bases). Trimming removed 5 bases from V and 11 bases from J, with 11 bases in between. Germline CDR1 and CDR2: SEHNR and FQNEAQ (reference sequence). CDR3 length equals 11 residues. For the CDR3, the DNA is TGTGCCAGCAGCAAGGACAGTGTGCAGTATTTT. As protein: CASSKDSVQYF. The full variable domain, its missing parts supplied by reference TRBV7-9 and TRBJ2-3, is DTGVSQNPRHKITKRGQNVTFRCDPISEHNRLYWYRQTLGQGPEFLTYFQNEAQLEKSRLLSDRFSAERPKGSFSTLEIQRTEQGDSAMYLCASSKDSVQYFGPGTRLTVL.

This clone was observed a few times. This chain links TRBV19 with TRBJ1-6, with 8 positions matching TRBD1. With V trimmed by 5 bases and J by 10 bases, 10 bases remained unmatched. This CDR3 comprises 15 residues. Germline-derived CDR1 and CDR2 are LNHDA and SQIVND (reference sequence). CDR3 in DNA: TGTGCCAGTAGTCCGTTGGACAGGGAGGCCTCACCCCTCCACTTT. It translates to CASSPLDREASPLHF.

V gene TRBV27 combines with J gene TRBJ1-2, with a tentative D call TRBD1 (5 bases). Germline V CDR1 and CDR2: MNHEY, SMNVEV (reference sequence). Trimming left V 0 bases short and J 5 bases short, with 13 bases between. The CDR3 runs to 15 residues. The CDR3 region is CASSLSLSGGYGYTF. CDR3 coding DNA: TGTGCCAGCAGTTTATCGCTCAGTGGGGGGTATGGCTACACCTTC.